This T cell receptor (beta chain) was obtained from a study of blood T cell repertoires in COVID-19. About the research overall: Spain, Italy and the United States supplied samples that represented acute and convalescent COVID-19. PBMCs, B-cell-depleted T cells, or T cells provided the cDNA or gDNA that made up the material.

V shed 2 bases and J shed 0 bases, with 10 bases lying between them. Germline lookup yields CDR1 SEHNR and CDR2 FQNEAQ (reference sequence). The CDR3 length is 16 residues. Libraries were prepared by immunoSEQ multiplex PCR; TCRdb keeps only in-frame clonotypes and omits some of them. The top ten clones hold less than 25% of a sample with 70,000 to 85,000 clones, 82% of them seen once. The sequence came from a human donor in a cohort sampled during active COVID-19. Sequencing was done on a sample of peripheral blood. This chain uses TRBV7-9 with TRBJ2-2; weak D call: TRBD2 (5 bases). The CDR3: CASSLYRGPNTGELFF. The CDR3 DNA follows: TGTGCCAGCAGCTTATATCGGGGTCCGAACACCGGGGAGCTGTTTTTT.